This T cell receptor (beta chain) was captured by sequencing in a study of Ad26.COV2.S vaccination and SARS-CoV-2 variants. About the study: Dosing was one shot or two shots 56 days apart.

Sequencing was performed with immunoSEQ multiplex PCR; in TCRdb, only in-frame clones are kept and a portion is missing. In the table there are about 350,000 clones, 88% of which are singletons. In its sample, this clone was seen once. Its antigen is as yet unknown. Whole-study findings and limits: Ad26.COV2.S recipients had broader spike-specific TCRs (P = 0.0014).

The germline CDR1 and CDR2 sequences are MNHEY and SVGAGI. Trimming removed 2 bases from V and 4 bases from J, with 8 bases in between. CDR3 size: 13 residues. Stated treatment: some 20 received Ad26.COV2.S at low or high dose, single or two shots; five or six received placebo; per-sample allocation not given. Collection of samples fell on day 63 after the first vaccine or placebo injection. This clonotype originated in a person aged 18 to 65 who received the Ad26.COV2.S COVID-19 vaccine or a placebo. This material consisted of peripheral blood, taken in a trial of Ad26.COV2.S vaccine versus placebo. V is TRBV6-5 and J is TRBJ1-1; D unresolved. CDR3 sequence reads: CASSYRALTEAFF. The CDR3 DNA reads as TGTGCCAGCAGTTACCGGGCCCTCACTGAAGCTTTCTTT.